This T cell receptor (beta chain) comes out of a study of beta chain features in type 1 diabetes. Study summary: The study found patients and healthy donors alike in age, gender and cell yields. Findings and caveats of the study: Type 1 diabetes patients had moderately but significantly shorter TCRB CDR3s in all four CD4+ subsets.

This CDR3 is 14 amino acids long. Germline V gives CDR1 MNHNS, CDR2 SASEGT. V was cut by 7 bases and J by 4 bases, with 15 bases left in between. Since all of the isolated RNA was reverse transcribed, expressed TCRB transcripts were what got sequenced. TCRdb keeps only in-frame clones here, not all; method: immunoSEQ multiplex PCR. The table records some 350,000 clones, 8.5% to 10% of them present only once. As concerns this clone: As yet, its antigen is unknown.

Sequenced material: central memory CD4+ T cells from blood. The J gene is TRBJ2-3, the V gene TRBV6-1; no clear D gene. This TCR was recovered from a man aged 25 to 40 with type 1 diabetes. The DNA of the CDR3 is TGTGCCAGCAAGAAAGACGGTGGGCCAGATACGCAGTATTTT. Its protein is CASKKDGGPDTQYF.